The rows below give T cell receptor beta chains drawn from one sample of a study of cytomegalovirus exposure and HLA in healthy donors. Some clones are missing from TCRdb's copy, which holds only in-frame ones; the method was immunoSEQ multiplex PCR. The sample shows about 120,000 clones, 66% of them seen only once. Sequencing was done on a sample of PBMCs. The receptors derive from a young man in good health and CMV-seronegative. Each CDR3 is given with its conserved first and last residue. D genes are given only for firm matches. Clone sizes are given selectively: once, few, many, or a class where the clone is expanded.

D: TRBD1; V: TRBV6-6; size: few; J: TRBJ1-5; DNA: TGTGCCAGCAACAGGGACAGGAAGAATCAGCCCCAGCATTTT; CDR3: CASNRDRKNQPQHF
D: TRBD2; V: TRBV12-5; size: .; J: TRBJ2-1; DNA: TGTGCTAGTGGTTCGGGGGGGCGGGTTGAGCAGTTCTTC; CDR3: CASGSGGRVEQFF
D: TRBD1; V: TRBV9; size: .; J: TRBJ1-1; DNA: TGTGCCAGCAGCGCCCCCCCAGGGGGGACACTTGAAGCTTTCTTT; CDR3: CASSAPPGGTLEAFF
D: .; V: TRBV7-2; size: once; J: TRBJ2-4; DNA: TGTGCCAGCAGCCCCCAGGCGCTAGCCAAAAACATTCAGTACTTC; CDR3: CASSPQALAKNIQYF
D: .; V: TRBV30; size: .; J: TRBJ1-6; DNA: TGTGCCTGGAGTGTATACCAGGGGCGTAGGCCACCCCTCCACTTT; CDR3: CAWSVYQGRRPPLHF
D: TRBD2; V: TRBV4-1; size: .; J: TRBJ2-7; DNA: TGCGCCAGCAGCCCCGTAGAGGGGACTAGCGGGACGGTCTACGAGCAGTACTTC; CDR3: CASSPVEGTSGTVYEQYF
D: TRBD1; V: TRBV5-4; size: .; J: TRBJ2-3; DNA: TGTGCCAGCAGCTTCGGGGGACAGGGCACAGATACGCAGTATTTT; CDR3: CASSFGGQGTDTQYF
D: TRBD2; V: TRBV9; size: .; J: TRBJ2-1; DNA: TGTGCCAGCAGCGTAGGGTCTAGCGGGAGACTCTACAATGAGCAGTTCTTC; CDR3: CASSVGSSGRLYNEQFF
D: TRBD2; V: TRBV7-7; size: few; J: TRBJ2-7; DNA: TGTGCCAGTGCGCCGGCACTAGCGGAGCCCTACGAGCAGTACTTC; CDR3: CASAPALAEPYEQYF
D: TRBD1; V: TRBV27; size: .; J: TRBJ1-3; DNA: TGTGCCAGTAGACGGGGGGGACAGTCCTCTGGAAACACCATATATTTT; CDR3: CASRRGGQSSGNTIYF
D: TRBD1; V: TRBV5-1; size: .; J: TRBJ1-2; DNA: TGCGCCAGCAGCCAGGGACAGGGAAATGGCTACACCTTC; CDR3: CASSQGQGNGYTF